A selection of T cell receptor beta chains follows, all from one sample in a study of blood T cell repertoires in COVID-19. Generated by immunoSEQ multiplex PCR, the TCRdb table keeps only in-frame clones and is missing some. Of around 260,000 clones listed, about nine tenths were seen once; the top ten hold just under 0.95%. Sequencing was performed on peripheral blood. These receptors were obtained from a woman between 35 and 50 years old who had recovered from COVID-19. CDR3s include the opening cysteine and the closing phenylalanine or tryptophan. The D gene is left open where the match is weak. Rows give clone size only sometimes, using once, few, many, or a class for an expanded clone.

.,14,TRBV4-1,TRBJ2-7,.,TGCGCCAGCAGCCAAGATCTCCCTAACTACGAGCAGTACTTC,CASSQDLPNYEQYF
.,14,TRBV19,TRBJ1-5,.,TGTGCCAGTTCGCTAGTAGGCGGCAATCAGCCCCAGCATTTT,CASSLVGGNQPQHF
TRBD2,16,TRBV6-4,TRBJ2-1,.,TGTGCCAGCAGTCGCAGCGGGGGGAGCTCCTACAATGAGCAGTTCTTC,CASSRSGGSSYNEQFF
.,18,TRBV11-2,TRBJ1-4,.,TGTGCCAGCAGCTTAGATGTCGCCAGGAGGGGTACTAATGAAAAACTGTTTTTT,CASSLDVARRGTNEKLFF
.,12,TRBV7-9,TRBJ2-7,.,TGTGCCAGCTCACAAAGCTCCTACGAGCAGTACTTC,CASSQSSYEQYF
TRBD2,19,TRBV7-9,TRBJ2-1,.,TGTGCCAGCAGCTTAGCGCTCCTGGGCTGGACTAGCGGGAGCTATGAGCAGTTCTTC,CASSLALLGWTSGSYEQFF
.,16,TRBV23-1,TRBJ2-7,.,TGCGCCAGCAGTCAATCCGCCCACGGAGGAGCCTACGAGCAGTACTTC,CASSQSAHGGAYEQYF
TRBD1,16,TRBV7-8,TRBJ2-3,.,TGTGCCAGCAGCGTTCCCAGGGGGAAGAGCACAGATACGCAGTATTTT,CASSVPRGKSTDTQYF
TRBD2,14,TRBV20-1,TRBJ2-7,.,TGCAGTGCTAGTGAGACTAGCGGTACCTACGAGCAGTACTTC,CSASETSGTYEQYF
TRBD2,14,TRBV11-2,TRBJ2-1,.,TGTGCCAGCAGCCCTAGGACTAGTCGCAATGAGCAGTTCTTC,CASSPRTSRNEQFF
.,16,TRBV3-1/TRBV3-2,TRBJ2-1,once,TGTGCCAGCAGCCAAGATCGGAGGGGATACTACAATGAGCAGTTCTTC,CASSQDRRGYYNEQFF